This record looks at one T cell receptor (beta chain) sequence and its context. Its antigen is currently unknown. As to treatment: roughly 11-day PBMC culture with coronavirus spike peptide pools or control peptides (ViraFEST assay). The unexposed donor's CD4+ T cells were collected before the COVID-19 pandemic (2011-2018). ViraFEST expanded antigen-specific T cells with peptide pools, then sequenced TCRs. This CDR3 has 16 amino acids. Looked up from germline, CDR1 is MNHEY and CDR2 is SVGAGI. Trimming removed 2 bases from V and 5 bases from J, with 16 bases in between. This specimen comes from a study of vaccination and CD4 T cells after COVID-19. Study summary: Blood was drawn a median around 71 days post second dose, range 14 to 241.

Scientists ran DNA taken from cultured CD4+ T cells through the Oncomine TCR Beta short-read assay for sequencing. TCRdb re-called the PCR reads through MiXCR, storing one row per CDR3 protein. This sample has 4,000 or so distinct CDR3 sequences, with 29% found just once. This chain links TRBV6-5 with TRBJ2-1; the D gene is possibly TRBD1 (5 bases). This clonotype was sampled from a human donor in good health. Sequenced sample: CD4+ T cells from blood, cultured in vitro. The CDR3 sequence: CASSYADPTGDNEQFF. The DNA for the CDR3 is TGTGCCAGCAGTTACGCCGATCCAACAGGAGACAATGAGCAGTTCTTC.